Below are 12 T cell receptor beta chains sequenced from a single sample in a study of neoadjuvant anti-PD-1 for oral cavity cancer. Clones were read by immunoSEQ multiplex PCR, and TCRdb kept only the in-frame ones, dropping some. The repertoire has some 15,000 clones, around 76% of them found once; the top ten carry around 2.2%. Time point denoted: after neoadjuvant nivolumab, at surgical resection. Sequencing used PBMCs, obtained after nivolumab (anti-PD-1) treatment. Receptor source: a person between 35 and 79 years old with oral cavity squamous cell carcinoma.

This chain joins TRBV14 and TRBJ1-1; perhaps TRBD1 as D (6 bases). In germline, CDR1 is SGHDN, CDR2 FVKESK. Trimming pared 6 bases from V and 1 base from J, leaving 6 bases between. There are 12 residues in the CDR3. Written as DNA, the CDR3 is TGTGCCAGCAGGGGGGCGAACACTGAAGCTTTCTTT. This gives the protein CASRGANTEAFF.

The sample holds a few counts of this clone. The genes are TRBV15 and TRBJ1-3; the D is unclear. The CDR3 has 15 amino acids. Per the germline V gene, CDR1 is LNHNV and CDR2 is YYDKDF (reference sequence). The V end lost 3 bases, the J end lost 0 bases, and 9 bases lay between the germline ends. The DNA for the CDR3 is TGTGCCACCAGCAGTGGGCCTACCTCTGGAAACACCATATATTTT. Protein: CATSSGPTSGNTIYF.

In its sample, this clone was seen once. This chain links TRBV30 with TRBJ1-2; D is unclear. The ends were cut back, 1 base at V and 7 bases at J, with 7 bases in the middle. From germline, CDR1 is GTSNPN and CDR2 SVGIG (reference sequence). The CDR3 spans 11 residues. The CDR3 sequence: CAWSERVGYTF. As DNA, the CDR3 is TGTGCCTGGAGTGAAAGGGTTGGCTACACCTTC.

The V gene is TRBV5-5, the J gene TRBJ1-5; perhaps TRBD1 as D (6 bases). In germline, CDR1 is SGHKS, CDR2 YYEKEE (reference sequence). The CDR3 consists of 13 residues. Trimming removed 6 bases at V and 7 bases at J, with 14 bases between. The CDR3 region has the DNA TGTGCCAGCAACAAGGGGGGGGGCCAGCCCCAGCATTTT. This translates into CASNKGGGQPQHF.

This chain's CDR3 is CAWSGFGAGETEAFF. In DNA form, the CDR3 reads TGTGCCTGGAGTGGGTTCGGGGCGGGGGAGACTGAAGCTTTCTTT. The V gene is TRBV30, the J gene TRBJ1-1, with D possibly matching TRBD1 (5 bases). Germline V lookup: CDR1 GTSNPN, CDR2 SVGIG (reference sequence). The CDR3 covers 15 residues. Trimming took off 1 base at V and 5 bases at J, with 17 bases between the two ends.

The V and J genes are TRBV30 and TRBJ2-7; D may be TRBD1 (6 bases). In germline, CDR1 is GTSNPN, CDR2 SVGIG (reference sequence). V was pared by 5 bases and J by 6 bases, with 17 bases between. The CDR3 length is 13 residues. The CDR3: CAWSPGTRREQYF. The CDR3 coding sequence is TGTGCCTGGTCGCCCGGGACACGGCGCGAGCAGTACTTC.

This rearrangement joins TRBV30 to TRBJ1-4; a weak D match, TRBD1 (6 bases). This CDR3 spans 13 amino acids. CDR1 is GTSNPN, CDR2 SVGIG, per germline (reference sequence). Trimming took off 2 bases at V and 8 bases at J, with 12 bases between the two ends. The DNA of the CDR3 is TGTGCCTGGAGTCAGGGGCTGGGAGAAAAACTGTTTTTT. Translation gives CAWSQGLGEKLFF.

V usage is TRBV4-2 and J usage is TRBJ1-2; D unclear. The CDR3 loop spans 14 amino acids. Trimming shortened V by 0 bases and J by 4 bases, and 9 bases separated the two germline ends. The V gene's germline CDR1 is LGHNA and CDR2 YNFKEQ. CDR3: CASSQENSFYGYTF. In DNA form, the CDR3 reads TGTGCCAGCAGCCAAGAGAACAGCTTCTATGGCTACACCTTC.

The chain uses TRBV6-1 and TRBJ1-2; D gene ambiguous. Looked up from germline, CDR1 is MNHNS and CDR2 is SASEGT. This CDR3 has 12 residues. V was shortened by 1 base and J by 3 bases, with 3 bases between the two germline ends. The CDR3 reads CASSEGHYGYTF. The CDR3 region has the DNA TGTGCCAGCAGTGAAGGTCACTATGGCTACACCTTC.

CDR3 amino acids: CASSYGQGADTEAFF. The CDR3 region has the DNA TGTGCCAGCAGTTACGGACAGGGGGCCGACACTGAAGCTTTCTTT. The rearrangement joins TRBV6-5 to TRBJ1-1, with 11 bases identical to TRBD1. CDR1 and CDR2 from the germline V gene are MNHEY and SVGAGI. This CDR3 has 15 amino acids. J lost 3 bases, V lost 2 bases, and 2 bases had no gene match.

This chain uses TRBV25-1 with TRBJ1-2; 7 positions agree with TRBD1. Germline CDR1 reads MGHDK; CDR2 reads SYGVNS. V lost 7 bases and J lost 7; bases outside the gene matches: 6. The CDR3 is made up of 12 amino acids. The CDR3 DNA reads TGTGCCAGCATAAACAGGGGCGGTGGCTACACCTTC. This translates into CASINRGGGYTF.

J is TRBJ2-5 and V is TRBV2; D is perhaps TRBD2 (6 bases). The V end lost 4 bases, the J end lost 7 bases, and 13 bases lay between the germline ends. The germline V gene has CDR1 SNHLY and CDR2 FYNNEI. The CDR3 length is 13 residues. The CDR3 region is CASSGLGRGTQYF. CDR3 coding DNA: TGTGCCAGCAGTGGACTAGGGAGAGGGACCCAGTACTTC.